This T cell receptor beta chain came from a study of blood T cell repertoires in COVID-19. About the research overall: COVID-19 samples, acute and convalescent, were from the United States, Italy and Spain. In each case, the material was cDNA or gDNA derived from T cells, B-cell-depleted T cells, or PBMCs.

V was pared by 0 bases and J by 7 bases, with 13 bases between. The CDR3 sequence is 15 residues long. Germline V CDR1 and CDR2: SGDLS, YYNGEE. Per the authors' pipeline: Reference gene primer amplification gave estimated nucleated cell counts. The protocol was immunoSEQ multiplex PCR, while the TCRdb copy is restricted to in-frame clones and leaves out a portion. The V and J calls and clone size were taken over from that table, and D and trimming were inferred from the DNA. The sample carries roughly 76,000 clones, around 84% recorded once. The chain couples TRBV9 to TRBJ2-2; D perhaps matches TRBD2 (5 bases). What was sequenced was peripheral blood. The source of this sequence is an older woman with acute or convalescent COVID-19. The chain's CDR3 is CASSVVASPIGELFF. In nucleotides, the CDR3 is TGTGCCAGCAGCGTAGTTGCTAGCCCGATCGGGGAGCTGTTTTTT.